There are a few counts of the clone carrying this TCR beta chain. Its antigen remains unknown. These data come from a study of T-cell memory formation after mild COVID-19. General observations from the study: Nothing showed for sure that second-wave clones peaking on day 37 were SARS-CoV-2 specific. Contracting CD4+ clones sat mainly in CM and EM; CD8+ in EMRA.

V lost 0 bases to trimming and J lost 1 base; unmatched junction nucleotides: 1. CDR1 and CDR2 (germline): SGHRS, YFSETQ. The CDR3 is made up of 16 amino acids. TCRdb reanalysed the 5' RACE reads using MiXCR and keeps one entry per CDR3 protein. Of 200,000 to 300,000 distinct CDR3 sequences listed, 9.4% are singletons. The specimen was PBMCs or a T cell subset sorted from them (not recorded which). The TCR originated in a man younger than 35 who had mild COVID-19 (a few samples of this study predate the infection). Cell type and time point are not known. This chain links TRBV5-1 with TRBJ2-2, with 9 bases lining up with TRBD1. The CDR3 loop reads CASSLDRGLNTGELFF. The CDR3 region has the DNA TGCGCCAGCAGCTTGGACAGGGGGCTGAACACCGGGGAGCTGTTTTTT.